Shown below are 9 T cell receptor beta chains from a single sample sequenced in a study of T cell responses to AZD1222 COVID-19 vaccine. TCRdb's copy holds only in-frame clones and misses some; the assay was immunoSEQ multiplex PCR. The table has about 120,000 clones, over 75% seen once; the top ten hold around 3.1%. The material was peripheral blood, obtained on day 0 of AZD1222 vaccination. The receptor source for this set is an adult in good health.

V usage is TRBV12-3 or TRBV12-4 and J usage is TRBJ1-2; the match to TRBD1 covers 7 bases. The CDR3 has 13 amino acids. V trimming: 8 bases; J trimming: 5 bases; junction bases outside the gene matches: 8. This CDR3 is CASATGTEYGYTF. CDR3 sequence (DNA): TGTGCCAGCGCTACCGGGACAGAGTATGGCTACACCTTC.

The rearrangement uses TRBV5-5 and TRBJ2-4, with D hard to call. There are 14 residues in the CDR3. The germline gives CDR1 SGHKS, CDR2 YYEKEE (reference sequence). Trimming pared 1 base from V and 8 bases from J, leaving 13 bases between. The CDR3 region is CASSLIGFVDIQYF. For the CDR3, the DNA is TGTGCCAGCAGCTTGATCGGGTTTGTAGACATTCAGTACTTC.

The J gene is TRBJ2-7, the V gene TRBV29-1, with a weak D call TRBD2 (5 bases). Germline CDR1 reads SQVTM; CDR2 reads ANQGSEA. The V gene lost 6 bases and the J gene lost 5 bases, with 14 bases spanning the gap. The CDR3 is 12 amino acids. CDR3 residues: CSVAGGRNEQYF. The CDR3 DNA reads TGCAGCGTGGCGGGTGGTCGGAACGAGCAGTACTTC.

This chain links TRBV7-9 with TRBJ1-1; D uncertain. This CDR3 region has 15 residues. Trimming shortened V by 5 bases and J by 2 bases, and 15 bases separated the two germline ends. The germline CDR1 and CDR2 sequences are SEHNR and FQNEAQ (reference sequence). As DNA, the CDR3 is TGTGCCAGCAGCGCCCGACAACACAACAACACTGAAGCTTTCTTT. Its protein is CASSARQHNNTEAFF.

The CDR3 sequence: CAISEFLGSEQFF. The CDR3 nucleotides are TGTGCCATCAGTGAGTTTCTAGGAAGTGAGCAGTTCTTC. The chain employs TRBV10-3 and TRBJ2-1; D uncertain. Trimming left V 1 base short and J 9 bases short, with 10 bases between. The V gene's germline CDR1 is ENHRY and CDR2 SYGVKD. The CDR3 loop spans 13 amino acids.

The chain combines TRBV7-2 with TRBJ1-3; perhaps TRBD1 as D (5 bases). The CDR3 spans 13 residues. Trimming shortened V by 8 bases and J by 0 bases, and 8 bases separated the two germline ends. Germline V gene data show CDR1 as SGHTA and CDR2 as FQGNSA. This CDR3 reads CASGANSGNTIYF. The CDR3 nucleotides read TGTGCCAGCGGGGCGAACTCTGGAAACACCATATATTTT.

The chain employs TRBV28 and TRBJ1-3; D not resolved. CDR3 length equals 12 residues. Germline CDR1 reads MDHEN; CDR2 reads SYDVKM. Trimming pared 7 bases from V and 0 bases from J, leaving 4 bases between. The CDR3 spells CASNPSGNTIYF. In nucleotides, the CDR3 is TGTGCCAGCAATCCCTCTGGAAACACCATATATTTT. The variable domain in full, with the rest retrieved from reference TRBV28 and TRBJ1-3, is DVKVTQSSRYLVKRTGEKVFLECVQDMDHENMFWYRQDPGLGLRLIYFSYDVKMKEKGDIPEGYSVSREKKERFSLILESASTNQTSMYLCASNPSGNTIYFGEGSWLTVV.

J is TRBJ1-6 and V is TRBV28; the match to TRBD1 covers 7 bases. CDR3 length: 18 residues. V was pared by 5 bases and J by 9 bases, with 19 bases of the junction left unmatched. Germline-derived CDR1 and CDR2 are MDHEN and SYDVKM. The CDR3 loop reads CASSLYWANRGLPSPLHF. For the CDR3, the DNA is TGTGCCAGCAGTCTATACTGGGCCAACAGGGGCTTGCCTTCACCCCTCCACTTT. Variable domain in full (rest from reference TRBV28 and TRBJ1-6): DVKVTQSSRYLVKRTGEKVFLECVQDMDHENMFWYRQDPGLGLRLIYFSYDVKMKEKGDIPEGYSVSREKKERFSLILESASTNQTSMYLCASSLYWANRGLPSPLHFGNGTRLTVT.

J is TRBJ2-6 and V is TRBV12-5, with D possibly matching TRBD1 (6 bases). This CDR3 comprises 17 residues. Germline V lookup: CDR1 LGHNT, CDR2 FRNRAP. This chain's CDR3 is CARLNRQDRSGANVLTF. The CDR3 bases are TGTGCGCGCCTAAACCGACAGGATAGGTCTGGGGCCAACGTCCTGACTTTC.